These T cell receptor beta chains were read from a single sample in a study of blood T cell repertoires in COVID-19. Here immunoSEQ multiplex PCR was the method, and the copy in TCRdb shows in-frame clones only, minus some. The sample has over 75,000 clones, about 90% seen once; the top ten hold 3.5% to 5%. What was sequenced was peripheral blood. The receptors come from a human donor with COVID-19, enrolled during active disease. The donor label of this sample is uncertain. The CDR3 runs from the conserved cysteine through the conserved F or W. Each record gives: D gene, clone size, J gene, V gene, CDR3 DNA, CDR3 protein. D genes are given only for firm matches. Size tells how often a clone was seen (once, few, many) or the class of an expanded clone, and some rows leave it out.

TRBD2 | . | TRBJ2-7 | TRBV5-1 | TGCGCCAGCAGCCTAACCAGCGGGGGGGCTAACTACGAGCAGTACTTC | CASSLTSGGANYEQYF
TRBD1 | . | TRBJ1-5 | TRBV3-1/TRBV3-2 | TGTGCCAGCAGCCGGACAGGCCAGCCCCAGCATTTT | CASSRTGQPQHF
TRBD2 | . | TRBJ2-1 | TRBV29-1 | TGCAGCGTTGAAAACCTAGCGGGAGGTGAGCAGTTCTTC | CSVENLAGGEQFF
. | . | TRBJ1-2 | TRBV18 | TGTGCCAGCTCACAGGGGCGGTATGGCTACACCTTC | CASSQGRYGYTF
. | . | TRBJ1-2 | TRBV6-5 | TGTGCCAGCACCTTACAGCTCTACGTACTCTATGGCTACACCTTC | CASTLQLYVLYGYTF
. | . | TRBJ2-3 | TRBV11-3 | TGTGCCAGCAGCTCGGGACCAGGGGCAGATACGCAGTATTTT | CASSSGPGADTQYF
. | . | TRBJ1-5 | TRBV2 | TGTGCCAGCAGTGTAATAGGGGCAGGTCAGCCCCAGCATTTT | CASSVIGAGQPQHF
TRBD1 | . | TRBJ2-7 | TRBV3-1/TRBV3-2 | TGTGCCAGCAGCCAAGGGACAGGATCCTACGAGCAGTACTTC | CASSQGTGSYEQYF
TRBD1 | once | TRBJ1-5 | TRBV10-3 | TGTGCCATTGGGGACAGGGGACTAAATCAGCCCCAGCATTTT | CAIGDRGLNQPQHF
. | . | TRBJ1-6 | TRBV5-4 | TGTGCCTTCCGCAACCCGGTCCCCTATAATTCACCCCTCCACTTT | CAFRNPVPYNSPLHF
. | . | TRBJ2-3 | TRBV6-5 | TGTGCCAGCAGTAAGGACACTAGCACAGATACGCAGTATTTT | CASSKDTSTDTQYF
TRBD1 | . | TRBJ1-2 | TRBV18 | TGTGCCAGCTCACCGGATGGGACAGGGACCATCTATGGCTACACCTTC | CASSPDGTGTIYGYTF
. | . | TRBJ2-2 | TRBV7-2 | TGTGCCAGCAGGCCACCCCTGACTACGGGGAATGACGGGGAGCTGTTTTTT | CASRPPLTTGNDGELFF
TRBD2 | . | TRBJ2-1 | TRBV5-1 | TGCGCCAGCAGCTTGACTAGCGGGGGGCCTTACAATGAGCAGTTCTTC | CASSLTSGGPYNEQFF
TRBD1 | . | TRBJ1-6 | TRBV3-1/TRBV3-2 | TGTGCCAGCAGCCAAGATGGGACAGGGTCACCCCTCCACTTT | CASSQDGTGSPLHF
TRBD1 | . | TRBJ1-6 | TRBV7-2 | TGTGCCAGCAGCCCCGGACAGGGGAGATCACCCCTCCACTTT | CASSPGQGRSPLHF
. | . | TRBJ2-1 | TRBV5-3 | TGTGCCAGAAGCCTACAGAGTTTCACCTACAATGAGCAGTTCTTC | CARSLQSFTYNEQFF
. | once | TRBJ1-2 | TRBV12-5 | TGTGCTAGTGGTCTAACGGGCTGGGAGGGTGGCTACACCTTC | CASGLTGWEGGYTF
TRBD2 | . | TRBJ2-1 | TRBV4-1 | TGCGCCAGCAGCCGCTCGACTAGCGGGTACAATGAGCAGTTCTTC | CASSRSTSGYNEQFF
. | . | TRBJ1-4 | TRBV11-3 | TGTGCCAGCAGCAGAGGGGGAGCGTTTAATGAAAAACTGTTTTTT | CASSRGGAFNEKLFF
TRBD2 | . | TRBJ2-5 | TRBV5-4 | TGTGCCAGCAGCTTGCGGACTAGCGGGGAAGAGACCCAGTACTTC | CASSLRTSGEETQYF
. | few | TRBJ1-6 | TRBV2 | TGTGCCAGCAGCCCCGAGGTGTATAATTCACCCCTCCACTTT | CASSPEVYNSPLHF
. | . | TRBJ2-6 | TRBV7-3 | TGTGCCAGCAGCAGAACAGGGATGGGGGCCAACGTCCTGACTTTC | CASSRTGMGANVLTF
TRBD1 | . | TRBJ1-5 | TRBV30 | TGTGCCTGGAGTAAAGGGGGACAGGGATATCAGCCCCAGCATTTT | CAWSKGGQGYQPQHF
. | . | TRBJ2-7 | TRBV7-9 | TGTGCCAGCAGCGCCTTAGCGGTTAGCTCCTACGAGCAGTACTTC | CASSALAVSSYEQYF
. | . | TRBJ2-5 | TRBV2 | TGTGCCAGCAGTGAAGACAGCCAAGAGACCCAGTACTTC | CASSEDSQETQYF
. | . | TRBJ1-4 | TRBV3-1/TRBV3-2 | TGTGCCAGCAGCCAAGATCCCCTAACTAATGAAAAACTGTTTTTT | CASSQDPLTNEKLFF
. | . | TRBJ2-7 | TRBV7-9 | TGTGCCAGCAGCTCCACCGGCGGCTACGAGCAGTACTTC | CASSSTGGYEQYF
. | . | TRBJ1-1 | TRBV5-1 | TGTGCCAGCAGCTTGGAACAGGGGAACACTGAAGCTTTCTTT | CASSLEQGNTEAFF
. | . | TRBJ1-2 | TRBV29-1 | TGCAGCGTTTACTACAGGGTAGGCTATGGCTACACCTTC | CSVYYRVGYGYTF
. | . | TRBJ2-5 | TRBV19 | TGTGCCAGTAAGAAGCGACCAACGTACCAAGAGACCCAGTACTTC | CASKKRPTYQETQYF
. | . | TRBJ2-7 | TRBV12-3/TRBV12-4 | TGTGCCAGCAGCCGGGAGTACGAGCAGTACTTC | CASSREYEQYF
TRBD1 | . | TRBJ1-6 | TRBV10-1 | TGCGCCAGCAACTCGGACAGGTCAAATTCACCCCTCCACTTT | CASNSDRSNSPLHF
. | few | TRBJ1-2 | TRBV5-4 | TGTGCCAGCAGCTTGGAGGCAGGCAACTATGGCTACACCTTC | CASSLEAGNYGYTF
. | . | TRBJ1-3 | TRBV20-1 | TGCAGTGCTAGTTTTGGAGCCTCTGGAAACACCATATATTTT | CSASFGASGNTIYF
. | . | TRBJ2-7 | TRBV11-3 | TGTGCCAGCAGCTTAGGACAGGAAATCTCCTACGAGCAGTACTTC | CASSLGQEISYEQYF
. | . | TRBJ1-5 | TRBV30 | TGTGCCTGCCGGGGCCGGAGGGATCAGCCCCAGCATTTT | CACRGRRDQPQHF
. | . | TRBJ1-1 | TRBV21-1 | TGTGCCAGCAGCAAAGGGCGCGAACAGGGTCTAGCTGAAGCTTTCTTT | CASSKGREQGLAEAFF
. | few | TRBJ1-1 | TRBV3-1/TRBV3-2 | TGTGCCAGCAGCCACGGGAACACTGAAGCTTTCTTT | CASSHGNTEAFF
. | . | TRBJ2-3 | TRBV6-2/TRBV6-3 | TGTGCCAGCAGTTTAGGTAGCGCAACAGATACGCAGTATTTT | CASSLGSATDTQYF
TRBD2 | . | TRBJ2-6 | TRBV19 | TGTGCCAGCCGGGAGGCCTCTGGGGCCAACGTCCTGACTTTC | CASREASGANVLTF
TRBD2 | few | TRBJ2-3 | TRBV12-5 | TGTGCTAGTGGCGGGGGGACCACAGATACGCAGTATTTT | CASGGGTTDTQYF
TRBD1 | . | TRBJ1-1 | TRBV6-5 | TGTGCCAGCACCAAGGGGGCAGGGCCGCGCACTGAAGCTTTCTTT | CASTKGAGPRTEAFF
. | . | TRBJ1-1 | TRBV5-5 | TGTGCCAGCAGCCCTAGCGGGGGAAGGAACACTGAAGCTTTCTTT | CASSPSGGRNTEAFF
. | . | TRBJ1-1 | TRBV6-1 | TGTGCCAGCAGTGAAGCCGGACAGCCAACTGAAGCTTTCTTT | CASSEAGQPTEAFF